This T cell receptor beta chain originates from a study of cytomegalovirus exposure and HLA in healthy donors. This clone showed up just a few times. The PCR employed 60 Vbeta primers together with 13 Jbeta primers. Using immunoSEQ multiplex PCR, the repertoire was profiled, and TCRdb retains in-frame clones only, with some absent. The sample yields approximately 120,000 clones, 78% seen once. This CDR3 is 16 amino acids long. V lost 10 bases and J lost 7; bases outside the gene matches: 19. The sequencing sample was made of PBMCs. This sequence originates from a man aged 25-40 years in good health and CMV-seropositive. This sequence joins TRBV5-7 and TRBJ2-7; 11 bases align to TRBD2. TRBV5-7 is recorded as an ORF, its role being uncertain. The CDR3 protein is CAPHVRPGLAVREQYF. The DNA of the CDR3 is TGTGCCCCTCACGTGAGGCCGGGACTAGCGGTACGTGAGCAGTACTTC.